This TCR beta chain was identified in a study of T cells in Graves' hyperthyroidism and ophthalmopathy. This clonotype appeared a few times. Extraction of PBMCs used 10 ml of fresh peripheral blood. The length of the CDR3 is 16 residues. Germline loops: CDR1 MNHEY, CDR2 SVGEGT. V lost 5 bases and J 3 bases, leaving 18 bases between the germline ends. RNA transcripts gave rise to amplified TCR beta CDR3 regions. HTBI primers were employed in a first-round RT-PCR of the TCR CDR3. TCRdb independently ran MiXCR on the multiplex PCR reads; one entry per CDR3 protein. In the table there are approximately 300,000 distinct CDR3 sequences, about a sixth of which are singletons.

Sequenced: blood. The chain combines TRBV6-2 or TRBV6-3 with TRBJ2-3, with D perhaps given as TRBD1 or TRBD2 (5 bases each). The TCR was taken from a woman aged 60-75 years with Graves' ophthalmopathy. The CDR3 DNA reads TGTGCCAGCAGTCCCCTAAGAGGGGTAGAAACAGATACGCAGTATTTT. Its protein is CASSPLRGVETDTQYF.